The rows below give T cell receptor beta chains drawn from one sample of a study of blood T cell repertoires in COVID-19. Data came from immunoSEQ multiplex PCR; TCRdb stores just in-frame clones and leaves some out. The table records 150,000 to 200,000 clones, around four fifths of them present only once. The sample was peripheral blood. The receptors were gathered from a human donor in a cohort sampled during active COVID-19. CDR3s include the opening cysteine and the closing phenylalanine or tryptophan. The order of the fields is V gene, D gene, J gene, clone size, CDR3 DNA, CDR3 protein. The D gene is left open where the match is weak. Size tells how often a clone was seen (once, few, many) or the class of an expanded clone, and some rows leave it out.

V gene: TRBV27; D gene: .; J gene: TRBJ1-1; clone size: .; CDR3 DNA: TGTGCCAGCAGTCCTCGATTTGCGAATGAAGCTTTCTTT; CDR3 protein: CASSPRFANEAFF
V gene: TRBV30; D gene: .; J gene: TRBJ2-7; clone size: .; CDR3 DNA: TGTGCCTGGAGTGTAAGACAGGCCTACGAGCAGTACTTC; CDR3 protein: CAWSVRQAYEQYF
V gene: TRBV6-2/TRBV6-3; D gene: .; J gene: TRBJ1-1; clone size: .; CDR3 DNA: TGTGCCAGCAGTTACGACAGTTGGACTGAAGCTTTCTTT; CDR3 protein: CASSYDSWTEAFF
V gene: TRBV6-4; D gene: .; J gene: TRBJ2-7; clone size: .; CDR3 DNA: TGTGCCAGCAGTGGGCCTCGCGGCGAGCAGTACTTC; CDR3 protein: CASSGPRGEQYF
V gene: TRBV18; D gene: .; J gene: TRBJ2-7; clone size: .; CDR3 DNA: TGTGCCAGCTCACCGGGGTTAGTATCTAGCTGGGGCTACGAGCAGTACTTC; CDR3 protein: CASSPGLVSSWGYEQYF
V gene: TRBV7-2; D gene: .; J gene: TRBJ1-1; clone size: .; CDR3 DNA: TGTGCCAGCAGCTTAGAACCCGGCAGGGCTATGAACACTGAAGCTTTCTTT; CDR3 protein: CASSLEPGRAMNTEAFF
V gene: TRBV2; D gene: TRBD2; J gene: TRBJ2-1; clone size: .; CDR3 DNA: TGTGCCAGCAGTGATGAGGGACTAGCGGGATTCATTAAATCCAATGAGCAGTTCTTC; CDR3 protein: CASSDEGLAGFIKSNEQFF
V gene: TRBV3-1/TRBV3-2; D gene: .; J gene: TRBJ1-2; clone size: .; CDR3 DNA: TGTGCCAGCAGCCCCCCGTTTGGGGCGCGTAAGGATAATGGCTACACCTTC; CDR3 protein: CASSPPFGARKDNGYTF
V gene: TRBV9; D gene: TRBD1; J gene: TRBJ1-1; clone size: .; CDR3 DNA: TGTGCCAGCAGCGCTGGGGACAGAGGGGAAGCTTTCTTT; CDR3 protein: CASSAGDRGEAFF
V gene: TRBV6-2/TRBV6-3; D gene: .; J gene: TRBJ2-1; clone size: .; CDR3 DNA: TGTGCCAGCAGTTTACCGACCCCCCGGGGTGAGCAGTTCTTC; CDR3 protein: CASSLPTPRGEQFF
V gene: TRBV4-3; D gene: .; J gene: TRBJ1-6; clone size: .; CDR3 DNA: TGCGCCAGCAGCCAAGAGGGTGGGGAGAATTCCTATAATTCACCCCTCCACTTT; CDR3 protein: CASSQEGGENSYNSPLHF
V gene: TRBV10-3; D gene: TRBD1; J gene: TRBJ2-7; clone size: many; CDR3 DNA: TGTGCCATCAGCAAGGGACAGCCTTCCTACGAGCAGTACTTC; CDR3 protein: CAISKGQPSYEQYF
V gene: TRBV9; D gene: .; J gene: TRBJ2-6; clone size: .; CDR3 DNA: TGTGCCAGCAGCGAGCGCCGGGAGAGCTCTGGGGCCAACGTCCTGACTTTC; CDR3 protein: CASSERRESSGANVLTF
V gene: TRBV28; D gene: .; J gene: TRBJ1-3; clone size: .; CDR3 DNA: TGTGCCAGCCTTAGGAGCTCTGGAAACACCATATATTTT; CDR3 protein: CASLRSSGNTIYF
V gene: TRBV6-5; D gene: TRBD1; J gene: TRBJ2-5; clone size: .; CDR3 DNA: TGTGCCAGCAGGAGACAGGGGAGAGAGACCCAGTACTTC; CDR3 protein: CASRRQGRETQYF
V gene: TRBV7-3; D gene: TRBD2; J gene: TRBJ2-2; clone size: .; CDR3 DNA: TGTGCCAGCAGCTTACTTCGAGCGGGAGTTGTCGGGGAGCTGTTTTTT; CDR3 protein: CASSLLRAGVVGELFF
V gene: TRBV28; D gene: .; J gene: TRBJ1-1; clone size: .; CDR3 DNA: TGTGCCAGTTACAGGAACATGAACACTGAAGCTTTCTTT; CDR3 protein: CASYRNMNTEAFF
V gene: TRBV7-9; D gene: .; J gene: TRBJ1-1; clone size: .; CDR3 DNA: TGTGCCAGCAGCAAAACTCCGGGACTTGAAGCTTTCTTT; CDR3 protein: CASSKTPGLEAFF